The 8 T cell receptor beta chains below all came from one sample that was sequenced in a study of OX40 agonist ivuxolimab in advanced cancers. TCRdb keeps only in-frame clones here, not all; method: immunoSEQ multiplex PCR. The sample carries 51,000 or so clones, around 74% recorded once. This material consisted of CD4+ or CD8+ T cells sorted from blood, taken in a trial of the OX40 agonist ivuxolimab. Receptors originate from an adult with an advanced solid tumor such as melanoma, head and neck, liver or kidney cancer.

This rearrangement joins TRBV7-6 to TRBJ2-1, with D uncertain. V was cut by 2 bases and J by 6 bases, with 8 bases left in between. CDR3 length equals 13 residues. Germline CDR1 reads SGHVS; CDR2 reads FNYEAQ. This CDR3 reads CASSLIFRNEQFF. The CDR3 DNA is TGTGCCAGCAGCTTAATATTTCGCAATGAGCAGTTCTTC.

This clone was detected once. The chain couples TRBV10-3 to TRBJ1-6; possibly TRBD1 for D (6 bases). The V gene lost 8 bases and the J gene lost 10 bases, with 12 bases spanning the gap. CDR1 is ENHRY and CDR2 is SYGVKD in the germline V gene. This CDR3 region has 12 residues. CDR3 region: CAIGGPHSPLHF. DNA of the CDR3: TGTGCCATCGGGGGGCCCCACTCACCCCTCCACTTT.

CDR3 loop: CASSPHRTGGGGSNTEAFF. DNA for the CDR3: TGTGCCAGCAGCCCTCACCGGACAGGGGGTGGAGGGTCGAACACTGAAGCTTTCTTT. V usage is TRBV7-3 and J usage is TRBJ1-1; TRBD1 matches at 10 bases. The germline CDR1 and CDR2 sequences are SGHTA and FQGTGA. V was clipped by 5 bases and J by 1 base; unmatched bases: 16. The CDR3 totals 19 residues.

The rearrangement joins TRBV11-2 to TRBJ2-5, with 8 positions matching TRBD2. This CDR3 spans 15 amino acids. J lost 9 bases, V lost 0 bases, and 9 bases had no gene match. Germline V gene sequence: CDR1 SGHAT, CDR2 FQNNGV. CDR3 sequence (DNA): TGTGCCAGCAGCTTAGATCGGGAGGGTTTGAGGTCCCAGTACTTC. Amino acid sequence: CASSLDREGLRSQYF. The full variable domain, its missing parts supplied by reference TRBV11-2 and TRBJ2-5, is EAGVAQSPRYKIIEKRQSVAFWCNPISGHATLYWYQQILGQGPKLLIQFQNNGVVDDSQLPKDRFSAERLKGVDSTLKIQPAKLEDSAVYLCASSLDREGLRSQYFGPGTRLLVL.

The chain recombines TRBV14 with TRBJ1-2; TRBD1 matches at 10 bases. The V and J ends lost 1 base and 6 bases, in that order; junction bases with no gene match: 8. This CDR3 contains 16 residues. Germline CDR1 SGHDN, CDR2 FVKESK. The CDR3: CASSQGSLGTGDGYTF. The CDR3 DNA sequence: TGTGCCAGCAGCCAAGGCAGCTTGGGGACAGGGGATGGCTACACCTTC.

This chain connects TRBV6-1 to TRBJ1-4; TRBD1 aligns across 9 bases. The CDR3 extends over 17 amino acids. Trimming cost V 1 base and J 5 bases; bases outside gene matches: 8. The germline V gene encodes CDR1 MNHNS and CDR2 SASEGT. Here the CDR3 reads CASSEERSGQGNEKLFF. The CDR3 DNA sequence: TGTGCCAGCAGTGAAGAAAGATCGGGACAGGGAAATGAAAAACTGTTTTTT.

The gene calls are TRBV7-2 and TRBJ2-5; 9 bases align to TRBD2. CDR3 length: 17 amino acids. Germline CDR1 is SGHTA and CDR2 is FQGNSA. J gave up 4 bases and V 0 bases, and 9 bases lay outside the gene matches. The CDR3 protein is CASSLAIAGGPGETQYF. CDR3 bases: TGTGCCAGCAGCTTAGCGATCGCGGGGGGGCCAGGAGAGACCCAGTACTTC. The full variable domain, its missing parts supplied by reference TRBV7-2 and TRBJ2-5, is GAGVSQSPSNKVTEKGKDVELRCDPISGHTALYWYRQSLGQGLEFLIYFQGNSAPDKSGLPSDRFSAERTGGSVSTLTIQRTQQEDSAVYLCASSLAIAGGPGETQYFGPGTRLLVL.

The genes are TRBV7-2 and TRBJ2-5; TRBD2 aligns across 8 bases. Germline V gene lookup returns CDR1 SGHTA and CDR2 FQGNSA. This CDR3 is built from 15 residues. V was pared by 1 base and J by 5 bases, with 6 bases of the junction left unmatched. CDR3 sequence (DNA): TGTGCCAGCAGCTTAGACTGGACTAGCCCGGAGACCCAGTACTTC. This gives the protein CASSLDWTSPETQYF.